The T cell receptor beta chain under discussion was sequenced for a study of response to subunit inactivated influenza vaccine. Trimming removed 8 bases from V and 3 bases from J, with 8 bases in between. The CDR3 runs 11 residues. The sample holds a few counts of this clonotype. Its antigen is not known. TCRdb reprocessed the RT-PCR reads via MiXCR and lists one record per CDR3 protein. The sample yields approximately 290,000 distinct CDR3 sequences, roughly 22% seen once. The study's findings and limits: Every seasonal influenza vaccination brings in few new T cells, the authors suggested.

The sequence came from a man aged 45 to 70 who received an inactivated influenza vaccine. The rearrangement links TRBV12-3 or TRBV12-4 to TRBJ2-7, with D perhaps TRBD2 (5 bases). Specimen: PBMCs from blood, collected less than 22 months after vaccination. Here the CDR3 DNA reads TGTGCCAGCCCGCGGGTCTACGAGCAGTACTTC. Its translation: CASPRVYEQYF.